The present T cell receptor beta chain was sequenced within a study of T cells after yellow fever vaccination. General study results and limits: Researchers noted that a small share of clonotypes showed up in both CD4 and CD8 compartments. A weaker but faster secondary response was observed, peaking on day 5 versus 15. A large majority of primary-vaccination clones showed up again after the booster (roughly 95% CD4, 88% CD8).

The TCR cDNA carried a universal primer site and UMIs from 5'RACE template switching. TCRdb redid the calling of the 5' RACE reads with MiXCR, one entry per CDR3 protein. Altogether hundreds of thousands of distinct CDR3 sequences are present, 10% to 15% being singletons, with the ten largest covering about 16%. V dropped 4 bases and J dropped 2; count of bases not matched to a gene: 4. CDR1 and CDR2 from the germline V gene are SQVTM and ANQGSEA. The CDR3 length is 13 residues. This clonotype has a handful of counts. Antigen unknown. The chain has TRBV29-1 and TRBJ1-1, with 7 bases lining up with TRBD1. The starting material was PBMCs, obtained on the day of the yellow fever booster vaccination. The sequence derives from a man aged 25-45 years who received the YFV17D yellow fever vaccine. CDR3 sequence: CSVARQGNTEAFF. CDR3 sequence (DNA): TGCAGCGTTGCCCGACAGGGTAACACTGAAGCTTTCTTT.